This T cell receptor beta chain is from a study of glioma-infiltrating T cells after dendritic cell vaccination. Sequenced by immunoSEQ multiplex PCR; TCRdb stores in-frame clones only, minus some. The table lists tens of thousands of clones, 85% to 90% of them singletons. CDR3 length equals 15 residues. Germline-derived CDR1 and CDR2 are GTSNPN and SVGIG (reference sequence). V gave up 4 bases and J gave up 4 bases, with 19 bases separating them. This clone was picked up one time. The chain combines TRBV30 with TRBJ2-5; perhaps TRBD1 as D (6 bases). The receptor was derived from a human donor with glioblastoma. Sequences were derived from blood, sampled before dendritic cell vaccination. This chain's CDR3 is CAWTSGTFNGETQYF. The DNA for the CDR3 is TGTGCCTGGACCTCCGGGACATTTAACGGAGAGACCCAGTACTTC.